Shown below are 20 T cell receptor beta chains from a single sample sequenced in a study of T cell repertoires in cytomegalovirus infection. Which antigens these TCRs recognize remains unknown. TCRdb independently ran MiXCR on the reads; one entry per CDR3 protein. Here the sample spans roughly 500,000 distinct CDR3 sequences, roughly 43% being singletons. Source: cultured PBMCs, taken from culture after CMV antigen stimulation. The receptors come from a human donor in good health (CMV status not recorded). Some clones in this sample may be carry-over from other donors' samples.

The V gene is TRBV5-1, the J gene TRBJ2-2; D not certain. Trimming cost V 0 bases and J 5 bases, with 8 bases left between them. Germline V gives CDR1 SGHRS, CDR2 YFSETQ. The length of the CDR3 is 14 residues. The chain's CDR3 is CASSLGVLTGELFF. The CDR3 coding sequence is TGCGCCAGCAGCTTGGGGGTCTTGACCGGGGAGCTGTTTTTT.

The rearrangement joins TRBV25-1 to TRBJ1-1, with TRBD1 as a possible D gene (5 bases). The ends were cut back, 7 bases at V and 2 bases at J, with 17 bases in the middle. CDR3 length: 15 amino acids. In germline, CDR1 is MGHDK, CDR2 SYGVNS. CDR3 nucleotides: TGTGCCAGCACAAACAGGCGGGATACTAACACTGAAGCTTTCTTT. Translation gives CASTNRRDTNTEAFF.

This clonotype was seen a few times. The chain couples TRBV7-2 to TRBJ2-3; D is undetermined. The CDR3 covers 14 residues. V was pared by 1 base and J by 2 bases, with 7 bases between. Germline V gives CDR1 SGHTA, CDR2 FQGNSA. CDR3 bases: TGTGCCAGCAGCTTAGAAGTTTACACAGATACGCAGTATTTT. It encodes CASSLEVYTDTQYF.

This rearrangement joins TRBV4-1 to TRBJ2-7; D may be TRBD2 (5 bases). This CDR3 is built from 15 residues. The V and J ends lost 4 bases and 3 bases respectively, with 16 bases between them. Germline V CDR1 and CDR2: MGHRA, YSYEKL. Here the CDR3 DNA reads TGCGCCAGCAGCCCCCAGGAGGTGGGAATCTACGAGCAGTACTTC. Translated: CASSPQEVGIYEQYF.

This clonotype was observed once. Germline and junction disagree at one end, which may indicate a read error. V and J are TRBV7-2 and TRBJ2-1; no definite D call. Germline V gives CDR1 SGHTA, CDR2 FQGNSA. The CDR3 is 15 amino acids. CDR3 protein: CASSQQNSMYNEQSF. For the CDR3, the DNA is TGTGCCAGCAGCCAGCAGAACAGTATGTACAATGAGCAGTCCTTC. Supplemented by reference TRBV7-2 and TRBJ2-1, the full variable domain reads GAGVSQSPSNKVTEKGKDVELRCDPISGHTALYWYRQSLGQGLEFLIYFQGNSAPDKSGLPSDRFSAERTGGSVSTLTIQRTQQEDSAVYLCASSQQNSMYNEQSFGPGTRLTVL.

This chain uses TRBV6-2 or TRBV6-3 with TRBJ2-7, with TRBD1 as a possible D gene (6 bases). Germline loops: CDR1 MNHEY, CDR2 SVGEGT. Between the trimmed V and J ends, which lost 7 bases and 7 bases, there was a span of 17 bases. The CDR3 is 13 amino acids. Here the CDR3 DNA reads TGTGCCAGCACAAGGACAGCCGGCATGGAGCAGTACTTC. It encodes CASTRTAGMEQYF.

Note on this clonotype: It is unclear where the CDR3 begins or ends on the DNA, so no DNA is shown, and the CDR3 is as TCRdb lists it. This chain connects TRBV7-2 to TRBJ2-7; TRBD1, the table's D call, was not compared with the DNA. The CDR3 sequence runs 16 residues, both termini included. The germline gives CDR1 SGHTA, CDR2 FQGNSA. The CDR3 is CASSLVGRGAYYERYF.

In its sample, this clonotype was seen a few times. The chain employs TRBV7-8 and TRBJ2-7; 7 bases are shared with TRBD2. V shed 9 bases, J shed 7 bases, and the junction held 6 bases outside the gene matches. The CDR3 contains 11 residues. CDR1 is SGHVS, CDR2 FQNEAQ, per germline. The chain's CDR3 is CASALGGEQYF. CDR3 coding DNA: TGTGCCAGTGCCCTGGGAGGGGAGCAGTACTTC.

This clonotype showed up just a few times. The chain is built from TRBV27 and TRBJ1-2, with 8 bases aligning to TRBD1. This CDR3 has 14 amino acids. CDR1 is MNHEY and CDR2 is SMNVEV in the germline V gene (reference sequence). V was clipped by 4 bases and J by 4 bases; unmatched bases: 5. CDR3 protein: CASSSAGTGYGYTF. CDR3 sequence (DNA): TGTGCCAGCAGTTCGGCCGGGACAGGCTATGGCTACACCTTC.

V usage is TRBV7-2 and J usage is TRBJ1-4, with no clear D. The V end was cut by 8 bases, the J end by 4 bases, with 14 bases between. Germline CDR1 and CDR2: SGHTA and FQGNSA. This CDR3 has 14 residues. In DNA, the CDR3 is TGTGCCAGCGCGGTACAAGGTGTTAATGAAAAACTGTTTTTT. This sequence encodes CASAVQGVNEKLFF.

This clonotype has more than one count but fewer than ten. The genes are TRBV6-1 and TRBJ2-1; D call uncertain. Germline V gives CDR1 MNHNS, CDR2 SASEGT. CDR3 length: 15 residues. Deletions cut 4 bases from V and 0 bases from J, with 10 bases between. In DNA form, the CDR3 reads TGTGCCAGCAGTGGGCAGTCCAGCTCCTACAATGAGCAGTTCTTC. Protein product: CASSGQSSSYNEQFF.

The CDR3 sequence: CASSRRDLVGTQYF. In nucleotides, the CDR3 is TGTGCCAGCAGTCGACGGGACCTAGTCGGTACGCAGTATTTT. This sequence joins TRBV12-3 or TRBV12-4 and TRBJ2-3; either TRBD1 or TRBD2 may fit D (5 bases each). Between the trimmed V and J ends, which lost 5 bases and 8 bases, there was a span of 17 bases. The CDR3 spans 14 residues.

This clonotype was recorded once. The gene calls are TRBV7-2 and TRBJ1-3; D is undetermined. The length of the CDR3 is 13 residues. Trimming shortened V by 7 bases and J by 4 bases, and 11 bases separated the two germline ends. Per the germline V gene, CDR1 is SGHTA and CDR2 is FQGNSA. In DNA form, the CDR3 reads TGTGCCAGCATGGCAGCGCTCGGAAACACCATATATTTT. It codes for CASMAALGNTIYF.

The V gene is TRBV27, the J gene TRBJ2-3; perhaps TRBD2 as D (5 bases). CDR1 and CDR2 (germline): MNHEY, SMNVEV (reference sequence). CDR3 length: 15 amino acids. The ends were cut back, 11 bases at V and 3 bases at J, with 21 bases in the middle. The CDR3 nucleotides read TGTGCCTCGGGAAGGGCTCCCAAGAGAACAGATACGCAGTATTTT. The encoded protein is CASGRAPKRTDTQYF.

The chain carries TRBV28 and TRBJ2-5; 9 positions agree with TRBD2. V lost 8 bases to trimming and J lost 5 bases; unmatched junction nucleotides: 18. The CDR3 runs 17 residues. Germline assignment: CDR1 MDHEN and CDR2 SYDVKM. CDR3 loop: CASGRARGSGGSETQYF. The CDR3 region has the DNA TGTGCCAGCGGCCGGGCAAGGGGTAGCGGGGGTTCGGAGACCCAGTACTTC.

This clonotype was seen a handful of times. The rearrangement links TRBV6-5 to TRBJ1-2; D ambiguous. CDR3 length equals 13 residues. CDR1 MNHEY and CDR2 SVGAGI come from the germline V gene. V was cut by 7 bases and J by 0 bases, with 9 bases left in between. Here the CDR3 DNA reads TGTGCCAGCAAACGGGTAGCTAACTATGGCTACACCTTC. This codes for CASKRVANYGYTF.

V usage is TRBV7-9 and J usage is TRBJ2-7; D call uncertain. The CDR3 loop spans 13 amino acids. Between the trimmed V and J ends, which lost 3 bases and 2 bases, there was a span of 8 bases. Germline V gene data show CDR1 as SEHNR and CDR2 as FQNEAQ (reference sequence). The chain's CDR3 is CASSFDRTYEQYF. In DNA form, the CDR3 reads TGTGCCAGCAGCTTCGACCGTACCTACGAGCAGTACTTC.

V gene TRBV5-4 combines with J gene TRBJ2-3, with D possibly matching TRBD1 (6 bases). V was pared by 3 bases and J by 6 bases, with 20 bases between. Germline lookup yields CDR1 SGHNT and CDR2 YYREEE (reference sequence). CDR3 size: 16 residues. CDR3 sequence (DNA): TGTGCCAGCAGCTCCAGACAGGTTTTTGTGTCGGATACGCAGTATTTT. This sequence encodes CASSSRQVFVSDTQYF.

The chain uses TRBV4-1 and TRBJ2-1; D possibly uses TRBD1 or TRBD2 (6 bases each). Looked up from germline, CDR1 is MGHRA and CDR2 is YSYEKL. The CDR3 spans 12 residues. V was cut by 6 bases and J by 5 bases, with 8 bases left in between. The CDR3 nucleotides are TGCGCCAGCAGAAGGGGGGACAATGAGCAGTTCTTC. Translation: CASRRGDNEQFF.

This chain links TRBV7-2 with TRBJ2-7; 10 bases align to TRBD2. Trimming cost V 3 bases and J 0 bases; bases outside gene matches: 2. Germline loops: CDR1 SGHTA, CDR2 FQGNSA. This CDR3 comprises 15 residues. The CDR3 loop reads CASSFTSGNSYEQYF. CDR3 nucleotide sequence: TGTGCCAGCAGCTTCACTAGCGGGAACTCCTACGAGCAGTACTTC.